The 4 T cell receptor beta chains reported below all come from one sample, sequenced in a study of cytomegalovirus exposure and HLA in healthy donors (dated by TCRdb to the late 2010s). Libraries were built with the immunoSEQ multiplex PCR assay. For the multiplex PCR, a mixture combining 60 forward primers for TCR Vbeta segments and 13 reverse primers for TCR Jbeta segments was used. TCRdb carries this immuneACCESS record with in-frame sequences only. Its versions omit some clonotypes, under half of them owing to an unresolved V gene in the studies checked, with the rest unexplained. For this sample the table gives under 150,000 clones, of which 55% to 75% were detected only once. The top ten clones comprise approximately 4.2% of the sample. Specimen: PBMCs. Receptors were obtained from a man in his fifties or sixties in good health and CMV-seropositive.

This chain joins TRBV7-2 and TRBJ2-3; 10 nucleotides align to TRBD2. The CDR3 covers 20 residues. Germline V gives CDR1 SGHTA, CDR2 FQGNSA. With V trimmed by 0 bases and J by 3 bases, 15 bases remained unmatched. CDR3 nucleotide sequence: TGTGCCAGCAGCTTAGCGAGTGAAAGTAGAGCGGGAGGGAGGACAGATACGCAGTATTTT. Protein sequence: CASSLASESRAGGRTDTQYF.

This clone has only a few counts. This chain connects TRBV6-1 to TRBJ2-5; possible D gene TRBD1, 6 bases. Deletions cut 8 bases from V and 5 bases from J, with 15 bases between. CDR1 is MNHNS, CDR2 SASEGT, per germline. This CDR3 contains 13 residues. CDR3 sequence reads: CASVGTPLETQYF. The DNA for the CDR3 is TGTGCCAGCGTCGGGACACCCCTGGAGACCCAGTACTTC.

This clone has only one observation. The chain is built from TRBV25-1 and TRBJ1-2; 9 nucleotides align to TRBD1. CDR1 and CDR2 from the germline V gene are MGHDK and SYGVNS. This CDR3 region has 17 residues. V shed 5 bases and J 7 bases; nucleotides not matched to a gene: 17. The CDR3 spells CASSPNWRLGQGLGYTF. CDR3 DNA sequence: TGTGCCAGCAGTCCCAATTGGAGGTTGGGACAGGGTCTTGGCTACACCTTC.

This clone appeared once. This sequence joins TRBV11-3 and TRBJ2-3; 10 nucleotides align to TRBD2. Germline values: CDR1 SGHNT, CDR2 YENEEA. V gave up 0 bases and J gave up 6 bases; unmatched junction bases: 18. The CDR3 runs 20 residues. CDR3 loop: CASSLDEARGTSAPVDTQYF. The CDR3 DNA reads TGTGCCAGCAGCTTAGATGAGGCCCGCGGGACTAGCGCCCCAGTGGATACGCAGTATTTT.